Listed below are T cell receptor beta chains from one sample, sequenced in a study of shared clonotypes between healthy human individuals. Sequencing was performed with immunoSEQ multiplex PCR; in TCRdb, only in-frame clones are kept and a portion is missing. The sample lists about 2.4 million clones, approximately 93% occurring once. Sequences were obtained from naive CD4+ T cells from PBMCs. These receptors all stem from a man in his late teens or twenties in good health. Some clones in this sample may be carry-over from other donors' samples. CDR3s leave out the opening cysteine and the closing phenylalanine or tryptophan. The order of the fields is D gene, clone size, J gene, V gene, CDR3 protein. The D gene is left open where the match is weak. The size of a clone is reported for some rows only, either as once, few or many, or as a class for expanded clones.

>.|.|TRBJ2-2|TRBV7-6
ASSSYSRRVGELF
>.|.|TRBJ2-5|TRBV5-1
ASSGGGAQETQY
>.|.|TRBJ2-3|TRBV2
ASWGGRARGLDTQY
>.|.|TRBJ2-3|TRBV9
ASSGVSGGADTQY
>.|.|TRBJ2-7|TRBV5-4
ASSPGSSLRYEQY
>.|.|TRBJ1-1|TRBV19
ASSIRGGGINTEAF
>TRBD1|once|TRBJ2-2|TRBV4-1
TSSHRGAGTGNTGELF
>.|.|TRBJ1-4|TRBV6-1
ASSESSSASSNEKLF
>.|.|TRBJ2-1|TRBV5-4
ASSFVGNEQF
>.|.|TRBJ2-1|TRBV10-1
ASSESRDRATQQF
>.|.|TRBJ2-7|TRBV7-2
ASSSGSAYEQY
>.|once|TRBJ2-7|TRBV11-2
ASSLVGLAYEQY
>.|.|TRBJ1-4|TRBV28
ASSFKQRGKLF
>.|.|TRBJ2-1|TRBV21-1
ASSSRGIEQF
>.|.|TRBJ1-4|TRBV27
ASSLWQGGEKLF
>.|once|TRBJ2-1|TRBV18
AVQSGTGDEQF
>TRBD1|once|TRBJ2-7|TRBV7-9
ASGFRDSYEQY
>.|once|TRBJ2-2|TRBV6-5
ASSYESYTGELF
>TRBD1|few|TRBJ1-5|TRBV25-1
ASSQGGQGNQPQH
>.|.|TRBJ1-2|TRBV7-9
ASSLAEVRAYGYT
>.|.|TRBJ2-7|TRBV11-2
ASSLDSPLYEQY
>.|once|TRBJ1-4|TRBV11-2
ASSQGPRGKATNEKLF
>TRBD1|.|TRBJ1-5|TRBV28
ASSPWTGGYNQPQH
>TRBD2|.|.|TRBV29-1
SVERVAGAHEQY
>.|once|TRBJ2-1|TRBV5-4
ASSPTRYYNEQF
>TRBD2|.|TRBJ2-3|TRBV11-2
ASSARLAATTGTDTQY
>.|.|TRBJ2-5|TRBV19
ASSIVGWETQY